These 26 T cell receptor beta chains were sequenced from one sample in a study of cytomegalovirus exposure and HLA in healthy donors. The primer mix had 60 Vbeta and 13 Jbeta primers. Measured with immunoSEQ multiplex PCR; TCRdb has only the in-frame clones, and not every one. The repertoire has under 250,000 clones, approximately 81% of them found once; the top ten carry roughly 7.4%. Sequenced sample: PBMCs. The receptors stem from a woman aged 55-70 years in good health and CMV-seropositive.

The chain joins TRBV20-1 to TRBJ2-1; possibly TRBD2 for D (6 bases). V lost 7 bases to trimming and J lost 4 bases, with 8 bases between them. The CDR3 extends over 11 amino acids. Germline CDR1 DFQATT, CDR2 SNEGSKA (reference sequence). The CDR3 DNA follows: TGCAGTGGAGGGACTTACAATGAGCAGTTCTTC. It translates to CSGGTYNEQFF.

The chain joins TRBV10-3 to TRBJ1-4, with D possibly being TRBD1 (5 bases). Germline V gene data show CDR1 as ENHRY and CDR2 as SYGVKD. The CDR3 runs to 12 residues. V was shortened by 5 bases and J by 8 bases, with 9 bases between the two germline ends. The DNA of the CDR3 is TGTGCCATCAGTCCCCGGGGGGAAAAACTGTTTTTT. This codes for CAISPRGEKLFF.

The V gene is TRBV7-2, the J gene TRBJ1-3; no reliable D call. The germline gives CDR1 SGHTA, CDR2 FQGNSA. V was trimmed by 1 base and J by 0 bases, leaving 7 bases between them. The CDR3 extends over 15 amino acids. The chain's CDR3 is CASSLGGSSGNTIYF. The DNA for the CDR3 is TGTGCCAGCAGCTTAGGAGGGAGCTCTGGAAACACCATATATTTT.

The chain carries TRBV6-5 and TRBJ1-5; D is unclear. CDR1 is MNHEY and CDR2 is SVGAGI in the germline V gene. This CDR3 is built from 15 residues. Trimming stripped 7 bases from V and 0 bases from J, with 13 bases between. CDR3 residues: CASKSAFNSNQPQHF. The CDR3 region has the DNA TGTGCCAGCAAGAGCGCATTCAATAGCAATCAGCCCCAGCATTTT.

This clone has just one count. This chain links TRBV7-6 with TRBJ1-1; possible D gene TRBD1, 6 bases. The ends were cut back, 2 bases at V and 4 bases at J, with 8 bases in the middle. The length of the CDR3 is 13 residues. The V gene's germline CDR1 is SGHVS and CDR2 FNYEAQ. CDR3 sequence reads: CASSLTGTTEAFF. CDR3 nucleotide sequence: TGTGCCAGCAGCTTAACAGGGACCACTGAAGCTTTCTTT.

The chain recombines TRBV5-4 with TRBJ2-4; 13 bases line up with TRBD2. With V trimmed by 4 bases and J by 9 bases, 7 bases remained unmatched. The CDR3 length is 15 residues. Per the germline V gene, CDR1 is SGHNT and CDR2 is YYREEE (reference sequence). The CDR3 loop reads CASSAGTSGTSIQYF. The CDR3 region has the DNA TGTGCCAGCAGCGCGGGGACTAGCGGGACCAGCATTCAGTACTTC. Looking up the rest from reference TRBV5-4 and TRBJ2-4 gives the full variable domain: ETGVTQSPTHLIKTRGQQVTLRCSSQSGHNTVSWYQQALGQGPQFIFQYYREEENGRGNFPPRFSGLQFPNYSSELNVNALELDDSALYLCASSAGTSGTSIQYFGAGTRLSVL.

J is TRBJ1-2 and V is TRBV19, with no clear D. The CDR3 sequence is 13 residues long. Trimming left V 1 base short and J 7 bases short, with 10 bases between. CDR1 LNHDA and CDR2 SQIVND come from the germline V gene (reference sequence). DNA of the CDR3: TGTGCCAGTAGTATAGCCGAGGCTGGTGGCTACACCTTC. Its translation: CASSIAEAGGYTF.

This chain links TRBV6-1 with TRBJ2-7; 7 bases line up with TRBD1. Trimming removed 4 bases from V and 4 bases from J; junction bases left unmatched: 10. This CDR3 contains 15 residues. Germline CDR1 is MNHNS and CDR2 is SASEGT. In DNA form, the CDR3 reads TGTGCCAGCAGTGGACCGGACAGGCTACTATACGAGCAGTACTTC. This translates into CASSGPDRLLYEQYF.

V usage is TRBV7-2 and J usage is TRBJ2-7, with D hard to call. Germline CDR1 reads SGHTA; CDR2 reads FQGNSA. V was trimmed by 5 bases and J by 0 bases, leaving 11 bases between them. The CDR3 totals 14 residues. The CDR3: CASSAPLSSYEQYF. In nucleotides, the CDR3 is TGTGCCAGCAGCGCACCTCTAAGCTCCTACGAGCAGTACTTC.

CDR3 in DNA: TGCGCCAGCAGTGAGGGGATGGGCGCAGGGGCCGTCTACGAGCAGTACTTC. Translating it yields CASSEGMGAGAVYEQYF. The chain couples TRBV10-1 to TRBJ2-7; D may be TRBD1 (6 bases). From germline, CDR1 is WNHNN and CDR2 SYGVQD (reference sequence). The CDR3 sequence is 17 residues long. V was pared by 2 bases and J by 3 bases, with 20 bases between.

The chain carries TRBV29-1 and TRBJ2-3, with 7 bases lining up with TRBD1. The V gene end was trimmed by 3 bases and the J gene end by 3 bases; junction bases not matched to a gene: 3. Germline V gene data show CDR1 as SQVTM and CDR2 as ANQGSEA. CDR3 length equals 13 residues. The CDR3 here is CSVDKGATDTQYF. The CDR3 coding sequence is TGCAGCGTTGACAAGGGGGCAACAGATACGCAGTATTTT.

This clone came up once. The rearrangement links TRBV5-3 to TRBJ2-5, with D possibly being TRBD1 (6 bases). TRBV5-3 counts as an open reading frame of uncertain function. The length of the CDR3 is 22 residues. V dropped 0 bases and J dropped 4 bases, with 34 bases sitting between them. CDR3 nucleotide sequence: TGTGCCAGAAGCTTGGAGTTCTCATTACCGGGACATCGCCTCCCTAGGGGAGAGACCCAGTACTTC. It encodes CARSLEFSLPGHRLPRGETQYF.

Turning to this clone: One junction end does not reproduce the germline sequence, and a read error may be involved. The rearrangement joins TRBV7-9 to TRBJ2-1; 7 nucleotides match TRBD2. Germline-derived CDR1 and CDR2 are SEHNR and FQNEAQ (reference sequence). The CDR3 loop spans 16 amino acids. Here the CDR3 DNA reads TGTTCCAGCAGCTCCGGGACTACCAGCTCCTACAATGAGCAGTTCTTC. This gives the protein CSSSSGTTSSYNEQFF.

V is TRBV5-1 and J is TRBJ1-1; D perhaps matches TRBD1 (6 bases). With 2 bases removed from V and 3 bases from J, the gap between germline ends came to 14 bases. There are 15 residues in the CDR3. CDR1 SGHRS and CDR2 YFSETQ come from the germline V gene. The CDR3 sequence: CASSFGRGTDTEAFF. The CDR3 DNA sequence: TGCGCCAGCAGCTTTGGCAGGGGTACGGACACTGAAGCTTTCTTT. The whole variable domain, remainder taken from reference TRBV5-1 and TRBJ1-1, is KAGVTQTPRYLIKTRGQQVTLSCSPISGHRSVSWYQQTPGQGLQFLFEYFSETQRNKGNFPGRFSGRQFSNSRSEMNVSTLELGDSALYLCASSFGRGTDTEAFFGQGTRLTVV.

This chain joins TRBV7-9 and TRBJ1-2, with D tentatively TRBD1 (6 bases). CDR1 and CDR2 (germline): SEHNR, FQNEAQ (reference sequence). This CDR3 spans 15 amino acids. V shed 5 bases and J shed 3 bases, with 16 bases lying between them. Here the CDR3 DNA reads TGTGCCAGCAGCCACCTCCGGGACATCGACTATGGCTACACCTTC. Translated: CASSHLRDIDYGYTF.

The V and J genes are TRBV5-1 and TRBJ2-5; weak D call: TRBD1 (5 bases). The length of the CDR3 is 13 residues. Per the germline V gene, CDR1 is SGHRS and CDR2 is YFSETQ. The V gene lost 0 bases and the J gene lost 5 bases, with 8 bases spanning the gap. The CDR3 bases are TGCGCCAGCAGCTTGGATTCAGGGGAGACCCAGTACTTC. This translates into CASSLDSGETQYF.

V gene TRBV9 combines with J gene TRBJ2-7, with D perhaps TRBD2 (6 bases). With 4 bases removed from V and 2 bases from J, the gap between germline ends came to 13 bases. From germline, CDR1 is SGDLS and CDR2 YYNGEE. The CDR3 spans 14 residues. The CDR3 loop is CASSLRGGTYEQYF. The CDR3 region has the DNA TGTGCCAGCAGCCTTAGGGGCGGGACCTACGAGCAGTACTTC.

The chain is built from TRBV5-4 and TRBJ1-6; D is ambiguous. The V gene lost 1 base and the J gene lost 9 bases, with 14 bases spanning the gap. Looked up from germline, CDR1 is SGHNT and CDR2 is YYREEE (reference sequence). This CDR3 has 15 residues. The CDR3 region has the DNA TGTGCCAGCAGCTTGCTCTCATCGATCGGTTCACCCCTCCACTTT. Translating gives CASSLLSSIGSPLHF.

This clone was recorded a few times. This specimen includes other DNA sequences encoding the same CDR3. CDR3 nucleotides: TGCGCCAGCAGCTTGGCGGGGGCTGGAAACACCATATATTTT. This sequence encodes CASSLAGAGNTIYF. The V gene is TRBV5-1, the J gene TRBJ1-3; the D gene is possibly TRBD1 (5 bases). Trimming took off 0 bases at V and 2 bases at J, with 6 bases between the two ends. The CDR3 consists of 14 residues. Germline-derived CDR1 and CDR2 are SGHRS and YFSETQ.

Comment on this clone: Other DNA sequences from this sample encode an identical CDR3 as well. This chain connects TRBV9 to TRBJ2-7; 8 nucleotides agree with TRBD2. Losses at the gene ends were 0 bases for V and 7 bases for J; bases not matched to a gene: 3. The CDR3 covers 13 residues. Germline CDR1 SGDLS, CDR2 YYNGEE. The CDR3 spells CASSVGLAGEQYF. The CDR3 bases are TGTGCCAGCAGCGTAGGGTTAGCGGGGGAGCAGTACTTC.

The rearrangement uses TRBV5-1 and TRBJ2-1; D may be TRBD2 (6 bases). Germline-derived CDR1 and CDR2 are SGHRS and YFSETQ. The CDR3 has 17 amino acids. V was pared by 2 bases and J by 9 bases, with 24 bases between. The CDR3 DNA is TGCGCCAGCAGCTTTCCACCCGGGGCCCCCGACGGGAGTGAGCAGTTCTTC. Residues: CASSFPPGAPDGSEQFF.

V is TRBV28 and J is TRBJ2-1, with D perhaps TRBD2 (6 bases). Germline V gene lookup returns CDR1 MDHEN and CDR2 SYDVKM. The CDR3 loop spans 14 amino acids. Trimming cost V 5 bases and J 3 bases, with 11 bases left between them. The CDR3 sequence is CASSRSGGYNEQFF. In DNA form, the CDR3 reads TGTGCCAGCAGTCGATCCGGGGGCTACAATGAGCAGTTCTTC.

The chain recombines TRBV13 with TRBJ2-7; perhaps TRBD2 as D (6 bases). The CDR3 is made up of 14 amino acids. In germline, CDR1 is PRHDT, CDR2 FYEKMQ (reference sequence). V dropped 4 bases and J dropped 1 base, with 11 bases sitting between them. The CDR3 is CASSSPSASYEQYF. In DNA, the CDR3 is TGTGCCAGCAGCTCTCCTAGCGCGTCCTACGAGCAGTACTTC.

The chain is built from TRBV9 and TRBJ2-1; 9 bases match TRBD2. With V trimmed by 0 bases and J by 3 bases, 4 bases remained unmatched. Germline V gene sequence: CDR1 SGDLS, CDR2 YYNGEE. The CDR3 consists of 16 residues. CDR3 loop: CASSVEGLAFYNEQFF. As DNA, the CDR3 is TGTGCCAGCAGCGTAGAAGGACTAGCGTTCTACAATGAGCAGTTCTTC.

The V and J genes are TRBV6-1 and TRBJ2-2, with 8 bases that match TRBD2. CDR1 and CDR2 (germline): MNHNS, SASEGT. The CDR3 runs to 17 residues. Trimming cost V 2 bases and J 4 bases; bases outside gene matches: 9. The DNA for the CDR3 is TGTGCCAGCAGTGAAATCGAAGGAACTAGCGGCACCGGGGAGCTGTTTTTT. Its protein product is CASSEIEGTSGTGELFF.

This chain links TRBV4-1 with TRBJ2-2, with 11 positions matching TRBD1. There are 15 residues in the CDR3. CDR1 is MGHRA, CDR2 YSYEKL, per germline. After removal of 4 bases from V and 6 bases from J, the junction contained 4 bases not matched to a gene. CDR3 sequence: CASSLQGQGAGELFF. CDR3 DNA: TGCGCCAGCAGCCTCCAGGGACAGGGGGCCGGGGAGCTGTTTTTT.